This TCR beta chain comes out of a study of CD8 T cells in ankylosing spondylitis. CDR1 and CDR2 (germline): MDHEN, SYDVKM. The V end was cut by 7 bases, the J end by 1 base, with 16 bases between. The CDR3 contains 15 residues. General study results and limits: Reportedly, significant enrichment of disease-linked clones occurred in matched ankylosing spondylitis synovial fluid. Roughly 8 highly homologous variants made up a TCR beta motif that seemed to typify ankylosing spondylitis blood. Several of the motif variants were reported before in synovial fluid and blood from reactive arthritis.

With regard to this clonotype: No antigen is known for it.

The authors made TCR beta libraries by quantitative 5'-RACE with molecular barcodes. TCRdb called the 5' RACE reads again in MiXCR, with one record for every CDR3 protein. The table has about 450,000 distinct CDR3 sequences, roughly 25% seen once. The TCR sequence derives from a male donor with ankylosing spondylitis. The chain joins TRBV28 to TRBJ2-5, with no clear D. Sample: blood, either unsorted or a sorted T cell fraction (not recorded which). The CDR3 reads CASKLHGRAQETQYF. DNA for the CDR3: TGTGCCAGCAAACTTCACGGACGGGCCCAAGAGACCCAGTACTTC.